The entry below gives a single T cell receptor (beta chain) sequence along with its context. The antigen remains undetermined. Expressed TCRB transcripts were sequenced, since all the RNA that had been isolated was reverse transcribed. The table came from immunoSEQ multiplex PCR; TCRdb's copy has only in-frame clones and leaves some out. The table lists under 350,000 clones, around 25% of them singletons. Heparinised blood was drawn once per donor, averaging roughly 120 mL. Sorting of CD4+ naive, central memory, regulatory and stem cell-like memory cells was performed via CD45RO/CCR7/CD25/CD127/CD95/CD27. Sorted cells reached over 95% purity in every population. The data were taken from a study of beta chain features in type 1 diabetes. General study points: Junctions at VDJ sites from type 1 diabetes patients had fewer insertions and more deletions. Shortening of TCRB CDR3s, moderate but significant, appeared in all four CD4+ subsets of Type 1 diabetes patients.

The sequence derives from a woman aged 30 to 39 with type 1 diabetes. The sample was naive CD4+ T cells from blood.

The DNA of the CDR3 is TGTGCCAGCAGTCCGGGACAGGGGAAGGCAGATACGCAGTATTTT. Its protein product is CASSPGQGKADTQYF. The chain employs TRBV5-4 and TRBJ2-3; TRBD1 aligns across 10 bases. The junction had 7 bases not matched to a gene; V was cut back by 5 bases and J by 4 bases. The length of the CDR3 is 15 residues. Germline CDR1 SGHNT, CDR2 YYREEE (reference sequence).